The 7 T cell receptor beta chains reported below all come from one sample, sequenced in a study of read filtering for tumor transcriptome and immune sequencing. The library was built from about 370 ng RNA with molecular barcoded adaptors for alpha/delta and beta/gamma chains. TCRdb re-called the reads through MiXCR, storing one row per CDR3 protein. The sample contains approximately 50,000 distinct CDR3 sequences, roughly 20% of which appear only once. The sequencing input was a population of CD138-negative cells sorted from bone marrow. The receptors were gathered from a donor aged 40 or over with multiple myeloma.

In this sample, this clonotype turned up many times. The chain combines TRBV29-1 with TRBJ2-7, with 7 positions matching TRBD2. CDR1 and CDR2 from the germline V gene are SQVTM and ANQGSEA. The CDR3 is made up of 12 amino acids. V shed 6 bases and J 3 bases; nucleotides not matched to a gene: 5. CDR3 residues: CSVGGRSYEQYF. CDR3 sequence (DNA): TGCAGCGTCGGCGGGAGAAGCTACGAGCAGTACTTC.

J is TRBJ1-1 and V is TRBV28; D ambiguous. The germline V gene has CDR1 MDHEN and CDR2 SYDVKM. Trimming removed 8 bases from V and 2 bases from J, with 24 bases in between. The CDR3 has 17 residues. The DNA of the CDR3 is TGTGCCAGCTTCATCCATGGCCGCTTGGGGTTTAACACTGAAGCTTTCTTT. Translation: CASFIHGRLGFNTEAFF.

This clonotype was picked up many times. The chain combines TRBV5-1 with TRBJ1-4, with TRBD1 matching 8 bases. J was trimmed by 6 bases and V by 3 bases; bases with no gene match: 4. Germline assignment: CDR1 SGHRS and CDR2 YFSETQ. CDR3 length equals 14 residues. The CDR3: CASSWTGLDEKLFF. The CDR3, as DNA: TGCGCCAGCAGCTGGACAGGGCTCGATGAAAAACTGTTTTTT. The variable domain in full, completed from reference TRBV5-1 and TRBJ1-4, reads KAGVTQTPRYLIKTRGQQVTLSCSPISGHRSVSWYQQTPGQGLQFLFEYFSETQRNKGNFPGRFSGRQFSNSRSEMNVSTLELGDSALYLCASSWTGLDEKLFFGSGTQLSVL.

This clonotype was seen repeatedly, ten times or more. The genes are TRBV6-6 and TRBJ1-4, with 7 bases fitting TRBD1. Germline CDR1 is MNHNY and CDR2 is SVGAGI (reference sequence). With 7 bases clipped from V and 8 bases from J, the junction kept 16 bases outside the gene matches. The CDR3 extends over 16 amino acids. The CDR3 sequence: CASTNMQTGTGEKLFF. CDR3 bases: TGTGCCAGCACCAACATGCAGACAGGGACGGGCGAAAAACTGTTTTTT.

This clonotype was observed a single time. A much larger clone differs from this one at a single base, so this may be a read error. Lacking the conserved final phenylalanine or tryptophan, this CDR3 likely reflects a read error. The chain is built from TRBV5-1 and TRBJ2-5; no firm D call. V was trimmed by 4 bases and J by 2 bases, leaving 15 bases between them. CDR3 length equals 15 residues. Germline V gene data show CDR1 as SGHRS and CDR2 as YFSETQ. The CDR3 protein is CASSASVGNQETQYL. The DNA of the CDR3 is TGCGCCAGCAGCGCATCAGTGGGGAATCAAGAGACCCAGTACCTC.

This chain connects TRBV4-1 to TRBJ2-1; tentative D call: TRBD2 (6 bases). Germline CDR1 MGHRA, CDR2 YSYEKL. V lost 5 bases and J lost 9, with 17 bases in between. The CDR3 contains 14 residues. CDR3 amino acids: CASSSRDLLSEQFF. The CDR3 bases are TGCGCCAGCAGCTCGCGGGATCTTTTGTCTGAGCAGTTCTTC.

This clonotype was detected many times. The rearrangement joins TRBV20-1 to TRBJ1-4, with 7 bases fitting TRBD1. Germline CDR1 DFQATT, CDR2 SNEGSKA (reference sequence). The CDR3 consists of 14 residues. J lost 8 bases, V lost 6 bases, and 12 bases had no gene match. The CDR3 region is CSARDSAEPEKLFF. Here the CDR3 DNA reads TGCAGTGCCCGGGACAGTGCCGAGCCAGAAAAACTGTTTTTT.